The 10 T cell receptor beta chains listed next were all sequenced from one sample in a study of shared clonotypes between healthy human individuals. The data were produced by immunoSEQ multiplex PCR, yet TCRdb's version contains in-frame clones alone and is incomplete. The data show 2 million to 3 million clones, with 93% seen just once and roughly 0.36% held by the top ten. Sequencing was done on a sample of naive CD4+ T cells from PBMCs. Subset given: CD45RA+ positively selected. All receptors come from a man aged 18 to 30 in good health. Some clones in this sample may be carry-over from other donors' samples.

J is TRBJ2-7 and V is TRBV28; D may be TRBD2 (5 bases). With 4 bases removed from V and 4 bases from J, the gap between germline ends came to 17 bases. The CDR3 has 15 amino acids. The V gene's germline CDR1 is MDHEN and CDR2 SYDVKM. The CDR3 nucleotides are TGTGCCAGCAGTTCCATAGGACGGGGAAAATACGAGCAGTACTTC. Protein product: CASSSIGRGKYEQYF.

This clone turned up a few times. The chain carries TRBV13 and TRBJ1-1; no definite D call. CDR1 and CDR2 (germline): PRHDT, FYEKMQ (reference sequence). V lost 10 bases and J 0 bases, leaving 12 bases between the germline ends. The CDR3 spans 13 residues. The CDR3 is CATTQTVNTEAFF. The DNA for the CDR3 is TGTGCCACTACCCAGACGGTGAACACTGAAGCTTTCTTT.

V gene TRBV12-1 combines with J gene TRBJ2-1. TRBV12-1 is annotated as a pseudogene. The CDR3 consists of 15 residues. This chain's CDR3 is CASTDPLGTYNEQFF. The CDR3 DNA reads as TGTGCCAGCACTGACCCCCTGGGGACCTACAATGAGCAGTTCTTC.

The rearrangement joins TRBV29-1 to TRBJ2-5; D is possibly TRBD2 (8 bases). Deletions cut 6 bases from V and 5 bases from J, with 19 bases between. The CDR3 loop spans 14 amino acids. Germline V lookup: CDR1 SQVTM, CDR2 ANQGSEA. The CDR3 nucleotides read TGCAGCGTGGAACCGGGACAGCGGGGGGAGACCCAGTACTTC. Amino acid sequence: CSVEPGQRGETQYF.

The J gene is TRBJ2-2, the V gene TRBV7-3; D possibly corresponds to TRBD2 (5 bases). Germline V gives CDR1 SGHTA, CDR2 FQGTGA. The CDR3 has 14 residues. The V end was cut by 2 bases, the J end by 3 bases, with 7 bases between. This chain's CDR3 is CASSLEGHTGELFF. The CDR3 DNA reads TGTGCCAGCAGCTTAGAGGGCCACACCGGGGAGCTGTTTTTT.

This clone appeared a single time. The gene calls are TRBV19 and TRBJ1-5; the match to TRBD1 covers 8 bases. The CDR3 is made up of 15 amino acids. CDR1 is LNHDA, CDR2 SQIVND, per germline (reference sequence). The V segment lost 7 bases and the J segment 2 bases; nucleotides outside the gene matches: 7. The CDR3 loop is CASMQGAWGNQPQHF. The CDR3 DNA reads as TGTGCCAGTATGCAGGGGGCTTGGGGCAATCAGCCCCAGCATTTT.

CDR3: CASSSPPTGTYGYTF. The CDR3 DNA is TGTGCCAGCAGCTCCCCTCCGACAGGGACCTATGGCTACACCTTC. The J gene is TRBJ1-2, the V gene TRBV28; 7 bases map to TRBD1. The CDR3 sequence is 15 residues long. V dropped 6 bases and J dropped 4; count of bases not matched to a gene: 11. CDR1 MDHEN and CDR2 SYDVKM come from the germline V gene.

This CDR3 reads CASSLGGARTEAFF. The CDR3 DNA reads as TGTGCCAGCAGTTTAGGGGGGGCGCGGACTGAAGCTTTCTTT. This rearrangement joins TRBV28 to TRBJ1-1; D is perhaps TRBD1 (6 bases). Trimming stripped 2 bases from V and 5 bases from J, with 12 bases between. This CDR3 spans 14 amino acids. CDR1 MDHEN and CDR2 SYDVKM come from the germline V gene.

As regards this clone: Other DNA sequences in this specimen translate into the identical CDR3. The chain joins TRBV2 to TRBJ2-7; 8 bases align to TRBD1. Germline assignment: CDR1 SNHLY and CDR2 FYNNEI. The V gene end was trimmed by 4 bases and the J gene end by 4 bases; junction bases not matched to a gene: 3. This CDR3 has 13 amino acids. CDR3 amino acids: CASSAGGGYEQYF. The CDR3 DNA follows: TGTGCCAGCAGTGCAGGGGGCGGTTACGAGCAGTACTTC.

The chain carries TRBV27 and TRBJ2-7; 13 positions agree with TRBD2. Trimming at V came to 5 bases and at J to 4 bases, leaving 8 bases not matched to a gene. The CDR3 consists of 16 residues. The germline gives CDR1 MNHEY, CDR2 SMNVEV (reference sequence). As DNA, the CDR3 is TGTGCCAGCAGTGGCCGCGGACTAGCGGGAGCTTACGAGCAGTACTTC. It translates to CASSGRGLAGAYEQYF.